This passage covers 22 T cell receptor beta chains from one sample sequenced in a study of spatial heterogeneity in lung cancer (dated by TCRdb to the late 2010s). Library method: 5' RACE. The instrument was a NextSeq 500. TCRdb redid the processing of the public reads, applying fastp at Q25 and MiXCR, and retained in-frame beta chains. For every CDR3 protein sequence, its rows merge into one entry that carries the most common genes and DNA. In all, the sample holds 15,000 to 20,000 distinct CDR3 sequences, and 9% to 10% of those were seen once. The ten most abundant clones make up roughly 20% of the sample. This sample's time point label indicates: blood at routine non-recurrence follow-up after resection. This specimen was PBMCs, taken at follow-up. The receptors come from a male donor with early-stage non-small cell lung cancer.

Judged by abundance, this clonotype is medium-sized. The V call is TRBV6-2 or TRBV6-3, the J call TRBJ2-1; possibly TRBD1 or TRBD2 for D (5 bases each). Trimming left V 11 bases short and J 9 bases short, with 23 bases between. The CDR3 is 14 residues long. Germline V gene data show CDR1 as MNHEY and CDR2 as SVGEGT. In DNA, the CDR3 is TGTGCCGCAGGGCCTGCTAGCATCGCGGCTGAGCAGTTCTTC. It yields the protein CAAGPASIAAEQFF.

This clonotype was seen repeatedly, ten times or more. The chain combines TRBV7-2 with TRBJ1-2; D remains unclear. Germline CDR1 SGHTA, CDR2 FQGNSA. The CDR3 is 13 amino acids. V lost 1 base to trimming and J lost 2 bases, with 5 bases between them. The CDR3 DNA is TGTGCCAGCAGCTTAGGACGGAACTATGGCTACACCTTC. It specifies CASSLGRNYGYTF.

The V and J genes are TRBV4-3 and TRBJ1-2, with D perhaps matching TRBD1 (5 bases). V was cut by 1 base and J by 0 bases, with 12 bases left in between. CDR1 and CDR2 (germline): LGHNA, YSLEER. The CDR3 is made up of 16 amino acids. CDR3 loop: CASSQGLGTSNYGYTF. CDR3 in DNA: TGCGCCAGCAGCCAAGGGCTAGGGACGTCTAACTATGGCTACACCTTC.

This clonotype was counted at least ten times. The chain combines TRBV11-2 with TRBJ2-2; D call uncertain. There are 16 residues in the CDR3. The germline CDR1 and CDR2 sequences are SGHAT and FQNNGV. Trimming shortened V by 1 base and J by 4 bases, and 13 bases separated the two germline ends. The CDR3 DNA sequence: TGTGCCAGCAGCTTAGTATCGGCCCCGGGCACCGGGGAGCTGTTTTTT. Residues: CASSLVSAPGTGELFF.

Only a few counts were recorded for this clonotype. The chain joins TRBV11-2 to TRBJ2-3; D is unresolved. Germline values: CDR1 SGHAT, CDR2 FQNNGV. The CDR3 covers 16 residues. V lost 3 bases, J lost 2 bases, and 15 bases lay in between. CDR3 bases: TGTGCCAGCAGCTTCCGAGCAGGTTACTCCACAGATACGCAGTATTTT. This gives the protein CASSFRAGYSTDTQYF.

This clonotype was observed many times. The gene calls are TRBV7-2 and TRBJ2-3, with D unclear. V gave up 0 bases and J gave up 1 base, with 5 bases separating them. This CDR3 comprises 14 residues. Germline V gene lookup returns CDR1 SGHTA and CDR2 FQGNSA. CDR3 sequence: CASSLAGGTDTQYF. CDR3 in DNA: TGTGCCAGCAGCTTAGCGGGCGGCACAGATACGCAGTATTTT. The complete variable domain, with remaining parts taken from reference TRBV7-2 and TRBJ2-3, reads GAGVSQSPSNKVTEKGKDVELRCDPISGHTALYWYRQSLGQGLEFLIYFQGNSAPDKSGLPSDRFSAERTGGSVSTLTIQRTQQEDSAVYLCASSLAGGTDTQYFGPGTRLTVL.

This clonotype was seen a handful of times. This rearrangement joins TRBV28 to TRBJ2-7, with D possibly matching TRBD2 (5 bases). This CDR3 comprises 12 residues. CDR1 MDHEN and CDR2 SYDVKM come from the germline V gene. The ends were cut back, 7 bases at V and 3 bases at J, with 10 bases in the middle. The CDR3 DNA is TGTGCCAGCACCTTCGGGGTCTACGAGCAGTACTTC. Protein sequence: CASTFGVYEQYF. The full variable domain, in which reference TRBV28 and TRBJ2-7 provide the parts outside the CDR3, is DVKVTQSSRYLVKRTGEKVFLECVQDMDHENMFWYRQDPGLGLRLIYFSYDVKMKEKGDIPEGYSVSREKKERFSLILESASTNQTSMYLCASTFGVYEQYFGPGTRLTVT.

This clonotype was recorded at least ten times. The V gene is TRBV7-2, the J gene TRBJ2-3, with 11 bases that match TRBD2. Germline lookup yields CDR1 SGHTA and CDR2 FQGNSA. V shed 11 bases and J 0 bases; nucleotides not matched to a gene: 4. The CDR3 has 14 residues. The CDR3 nucleotides read TGTGCCGGGAGGACTAGCGGGAGCACAGATACGCAGTATTTT. This translates into CAGRTSGSTDTQYF.

This clonotype was observed at least ten times. The chain couples TRBV27 to TRBJ2-2, with 10 bases matching TRBD2. With V trimmed by 3 bases and J by 1 base, 8 bases remained unmatched. The CDR3 totals 18 residues. Germline V gene lookup returns CDR1 MNHEY and CDR2 SMNVEV (reference sequence). In DNA form, the CDR3 reads TGTGCCAGCAGTTTCCGGCTAGCGGGAGTTCGGAACACCGGGGAGCTGTTTTTT. It yields the protein CASSFRLAGVRNTGELFF.

This clonotype was recorded many times. The gene calls are TRBV7-9 and TRBJ1-4, with D possibly being TRBD1 (5 bases). The germline V gene encodes CDR1 SEHNR and CDR2 FQNEAQ (reference sequence). The V end lost 5 bases, the J end lost 8 bases, and 12 bases lay between the germline ends. This CDR3 comprises 13 residues. The CDR3 protein is CASSPRRGEKLFF. As DNA, the CDR3 is TGTGCCAGCAGCCCGCGGCGGGGCGAAAAACTGTTTTTT.

The chain is built from TRBV4-2 and TRBJ2-5; D gene unclear. CDR1 LGHNA and CDR2 YNFKEQ come from the germline V gene. V shed 0 bases and J shed 2 bases, with 4 bases lying between them. This CDR3 contains 13 residues. CDR3 nucleotides: TGTGCCAGCAGCCAAGACTATCAAGAGACCCAGTACTTC. Translation: CASSQDYQETQYF.

The chain carries TRBV5-6 and TRBJ2-7, with TRBD1 matching over 7 bases. Looked up from germline, CDR1 is SGHDT and CDR2 is YYEEEE. This CDR3 region has 18 residues. The V segment lost 0 bases and the J segment 5 bases; nucleotides outside the gene matches: 17. The CDR3 reads CASSLVGQPFAEGDEQYF. In nucleotides, the CDR3 is TGTGCCAGCAGCTTGGTGGGACAGCCTTTCGCTGAGGGGGACGAGCAGTACTTC.

In its sample, this clonotype is medium-sized. The chain recombines TRBV7-9 with TRBJ2-3, with D uncertain. Germline V gives CDR1 SEHNR, CDR2 FQNEAQ (reference sequence). CDR3 length equals 12 residues. V was cut by 3 bases and J by 4 bases, with 5 bases left in between. In DNA form, the CDR3 reads TGTGCCAGCAGCTTTTGGTCAGATACGCAGTATTTT. It codes for CASSFWSDTQYF.

At least ten counts were recorded for this clonotype. The chain employs TRBV21-1 and TRBJ2-3; TRBD1, as called in the table, went unchecked against the DNA. TRBV21-1 represents a pseudogene. The CDR3 length is 15 residues. The DNA for the CDR3 is TGTGCCAGCAGCGCGCCCCCGAGCCCCACAGATACGCAGTATTTT. This translates into CASSAPPSPTDTQYF.

V is TRBV6-5 and J is TRBJ1-5; D not certain. The CDR3 is 13 residues long. Trimming shortened V by 11 bases and J by 0 bases, and 11 bases separated the two germline ends. The germline V gene encodes CDR1 MNHEY and CDR2 SVGAGI. The CDR3 region is CARAVNSNQPQHF. CDR3 nucleotide sequence: TGTGCCCGGGCGGTCAATAGCAATCAGCCCCAGCATTTT.

This clonotype showed up many times. V usage is TRBV7-9 and J usage is TRBJ1-5, with TRBD1 as a possible D gene (6 bases). The CDR3 length is 14 residues. Germline V gene lookup returns CDR1 SEHNR and CDR2 FQNEAQ (reference sequence). The V gene lost 5 bases and the J gene lost 1 base, with 9 bases spanning the gap. CDR3 loop: CASSPQGSNQPQHF. CDR3 DNA: TGTGCCAGCAGCCCACAGGGAAGCAATCAGCCCCAGCATTTT.

In its sample, this clonotype was seen a few times. This rearrangement joins TRBV11-2 to TRBJ2-7, with D unresolved. V lost 5 bases to trimming and J lost 7 bases, with 12 bases between them. CDR3 length: 12 amino acids. The germline CDR1 and CDR2 sequences are SGHAT and FQNNGV. DNA for the CDR3: TGTGCCAGCAGCGCCCCGTTCCCGGAGCAGTACTTC. Protein sequence: CASSAPFPEQYF.

In this sample, this clonotype turned up many times. The chain is built from TRBV19 and TRBJ2-6; D gene ambiguous. The V gene lost 3 bases and the J gene lost 0 bases, with 6 bases spanning the gap. CDR1 and CDR2 (germline): LNHDA, SQIVND (reference sequence). The CDR3 is 15 amino acids. In nucleotides, the CDR3 is TGTGCCAGTAGTATCAGGCCCTCTGGGGCCAACGTCCTGACTTTC. It codes for CASSIRPSGANVLTF.

This sequence joins TRBV4-3 and TRBJ1-1, with D possibly matching TRBD1 (5 bases). V was cut by 3 bases and J by 0 bases, with 8 bases left in between. Germline V gives CDR1 LGHNA, CDR2 YSLEER. The CDR3 runs to 14 residues. In DNA form, the CDR3 reads TGCGCCAGCAGCCAGGGGCAGTTGAACACTGAAGCTTTCTTT. Amino acids: CASSQGQLNTEAFF.

This clonotype was counted at least ten times. This chain joins TRBV6-2 or TRBV6-3 and TRBJ2-3, with a possible D match to TRBD2 (6 bases). CDR1 and CDR2 (germline): MNHEY, SVGEGT. The CDR3 contains 15 residues. With 6 bases removed from V and 3 bases from J, the gap between germline ends came to 16 bases. CDR3 nucleotide sequence: TGTGCCAGCAGACTGGGGCTAGGAGGGACAGATACGCAGTATTTT. Its translation: CASRLGLGGTDTQYF.

This clonotype was detected ten times or more. The chain is built from TRBV6-4 and TRBJ2-3; 10 nucleotides match TRBD2. CDR1 is MRHNA and CDR2 is SNTAGT in the germline V gene. CDR3 length: 15 residues. Losses at the gene ends were 0 bases for V and 5 bases for J; bases not matched to a gene: 2. CDR3 sequence: CASSDSVAGGDTQYF. In DNA, the CDR3 is TGTGCCAGCAGTGACTCGGTAGCGGGGGGAGATACGCAGTATTTT.

This clonotype was seen at least ten times. The chain employs TRBV27 and TRBJ2-2; D is perhaps TRBD1 or TRBD2 (5 bases each). The CDR3 sequence is 14 residues long. Germline CDR1 and CDR2: MNHEY and SMNVEV (reference sequence). Trimming took off 6 bases at V and 6 bases at J, with 14 bases between the two ends. CDR3 amino acids: CASSGVIGAGELFF. The DNA for the CDR3 is TGTGCCAGCAGCGGGGTCATAGGGGCCGGGGAGCTGTTTTTT.